The 26 T cell receptor beta chains given below trace back to one sample, sequenced in a study of naive and memory T cell subsets. Findings and caveats of the study: Naive repertoires, especially CD8, held a few larger clonotypes, possibly memory cells re-expressing CD45RA.

Two oligonucleotides, mixed equimolar, formed the beta constant-region primer covering TRBC1 and TRBC2. Four rounds of PCR amplified the ligated cDNA using nested alpha and beta constant-region primers plus SP2. TCRdb recomputed calls from the UMI-ligation and nested PCR reads with MiXCR, one row per CDR3 protein. The table lists about 100,000 distinct CDR3 sequences, about 14% of them singletons. Antigens of these TCRs are unknown. Source material: naive CD8+ T cells from blood. The receptors come from a human donor in good health.

This clonotype was recorded many times. J is TRBJ2-1 and V is TRBV30; D not certain. V lost 2 bases, J lost 7 bases, and 6 bases lay in between. The CDR3 has 11 amino acids. In germline, CDR1 is GTSNPN, CDR2 SVGIG (reference sequence). The CDR3 reads CAWSTANEQFF. CDR3 nucleotides: TGTGCCTGGAGTACCGCAAATGAGCAGTTCTTC.

A few counts support this clonotype. The V and J genes are TRBV28 and TRBJ1-2, with D maybe TRBD1 (6 bases). The V end was cut by 0 bases, the J end by 4 bases, with 15 bases between. This CDR3 comprises 16 residues. In germline, CDR1 is MDHEN, CDR2 SYDVKM. CDR3 in amino acids: CASSLWAAGVGYGYTF. The CDR3 DNA sequence: TGTGCCAGCAGTTTATGGGCGGCAGGGGTGGGCTATGGCTACACCTTC.

The chain couples TRBV20-1 to TRBJ2-7, with TRBD1 as a possible D gene (6 bases). Trimming removed 6 bases at V and 4 bases at J, with 13 bases between. The germline CDR1 and CDR2 sequences are DFQATT and SNEGSKA (reference sequence). This CDR3 is built from 12 residues. CDR3 protein: CSARQARYEQYF. In DNA, the CDR3 is TGCAGTGCGAGACAGGCACGATACGAGCAGTACTTC.

V is TRBV7-2 and J is TRBJ2-7; 11 bases align to TRBD2. Germline lookup yields CDR1 SGHTA and CDR2 FQGNSA. The CDR3 consists of 19 residues. V dropped 0 bases and J dropped 5; count of bases not matched to a gene: 15. This CDR3 is CASSLAPWLRTSGSDEQYF. CDR3 nucleotides: TGTGCCAGCAGCTTAGCGCCGTGGCTTCGAACTAGCGGGAGTGACGAGCAGTACTTC.

A few counts support this clonotype. This chain joins TRBV10-3 and TRBJ2-7, with D possibly being TRBD1 (6 bases). V was pared by 4 bases and J by 3 bases, with 10 bases between. Germline CDR1 reads ENHRY; CDR2 reads SYGVKD. The CDR3 consists of 13 residues. The DNA for the CDR3 is TGTGCCATCAGTGGCGGACAGAGCTACGAGCAGTACTTC. It specifies CAISGGQSYEQYF.

This clonotype came up a few times. The chain couples TRBV29-1 to TRBJ1-1; D is uncertain. The length of the CDR3 is 15 residues. The germline gives CDR1 SQVTM, CDR2 ANQGSEA. The V end lost 7 bases, the J end lost 1 base, and 19 bases lay between the germline ends. The CDR3 here is CSGMDPGVGNTEAFF. The DNA for the CDR3 is TGCAGCGGGATGGACCCCGGCGTCGGGAACACTGAAGCTTTCTTT.

This clonotype was seen many times. V gene TRBV5-6 combines with J gene TRBJ2-7; no firm D call. The CDR3 totals 14 residues. V gave up 0 bases and J gave up 2 bases, with 9 bases separating them. CDR1 is SGHDT and CDR2 is YYEEEE in the germline V gene. CDR3 residues: CASSLGQRPYEQYF. In DNA form, the CDR3 reads TGTGCCAGCAGCTTGGGCCAGCGCCCCTACGAGCAGTACTTC.

The rearrangement joins TRBV20-1 to TRBJ2-2; D is possibly TRBD1 or TRBD2 (6 bases each). Trimming stripped 3 bases from V and 0 bases from J, with 8 bases between. Germline CDR1 and CDR2: DFQATT and SNEGSKA (reference sequence). CDR3 length: 14 residues. CDR3 coding DNA: TGCAGTGCTAGTCGGGGGCCGAACACCGGGGAGCTGTTTTTT. Encoded protein: CSASRGPNTGELFF.

This clonotype was recorded at least ten times. The chain combines TRBV6-5 with TRBJ1-1, with TRBD1 matching 9 bases. This CDR3 contains 14 residues. Trimming removed 8 bases from V and 4 bases from J; junction bases left unmatched: 8. Germline loops: CDR1 MNHEY, CDR2 SVGAGI. The DNA for the CDR3 is TGTGCCAGCCGACTCCGGGGACAGGGCACTGAAGCTTTCTTT. This sequence encodes CASRLRGQGTEAFF.

CDR3 loop: CASSLGGMIYGYTF. CDR3 DNA: TGCGCCAGCAGCTTGGGGGGGATGATCTATGGCTACACCTTC. V is TRBV5-1 and J is TRBJ1-2, with TRBD1 as a possible D gene (5 bases). From germline, CDR1 is SGHRS and CDR2 YFSETQ. V was trimmed by 0 bases and J by 4 bases, leaving 10 bases between them. This CDR3 contains 14 residues.

The V call is TRBV4-3, the J call TRBJ2-1; the match to TRBD2 covers 7 bases. The germline V gene encodes CDR1 LGHNA and CDR2 YSLEER. The CDR3 totals 17 residues. V was clipped by 0 bases and J by 7 bases; unmatched bases: 12. The chain's CDR3 is CASSQDILREVKNEQFF. For the CDR3, the DNA is TGCGCCAGCAGCCAAGATATCCTCCGGGAGGTAAAAAATGAGCAGTTCTTC.

The V gene is TRBV12-3 or TRBV12-4, the J gene TRBJ2-5, with D possibly TRBD2 on 6 matching bases. The CDR3 runs 15 residues. V shed 5 bases and J shed 7 bases, with 20 bases lying between them. Written as DNA, the CDR3 is TGTGCCAGCAGTCCTGGGGGACTGGGGGGAAGGACCCAGTACTTC. As protein: CASSPGGLGGRTQYF.

This clonotype has more than one count but fewer than ten. This sequence joins TRBV12-3 or TRBV12-4 and TRBJ2-5; 14 bases map to TRBD2. This CDR3 comprises 19 residues. Germline trimming cut 6 bases from V and 2 bases from J; bases unmatched to any gene: 14. In DNA form, the CDR3 reads TGTGCCAGCAGCTCGGGACTAGCGGGAGTGGCCCCTGTGCAAGAGACCCAGTACTTC. This encodes CASSSGLAGVAPVQETQYF.

This clonotype was counted a few times. The chain carries TRBV15 and TRBJ2-7, with 9 bases aligning to TRBD2. This CDR3 has 14 residues. Germline CDR1 reads LNHNV; CDR2 reads YYDKDF (reference sequence). Trimming at V came to 3 bases and at J to 2 bases, leaving 2 bases not matched to a gene. CDR3: CATSRERGAYEQYF. The CDR3 coding sequence is TGTGCCACCAGCAGGGAGCGGGGGGCCTACGAGCAGTACTTC.

The J gene is TRBJ2-1, the V gene TRBV2; 8 nucleotides line up with TRBD1. Germline CDR1 reads SNHLY; CDR2 reads FYNNEI. The CDR3 has 17 residues. V lost 6 bases, J lost 8 bases, and 18 bases stayed unmatched. The CDR3 loop reads CASRDPEDRVERDEQFF. The CDR3 nucleotides are TGTGCCAGCAGGGACCCAGAGGACAGGGTCGAAAGGGATGAGCAGTTCTTC. The full variable domain, completed using reference TRBV2 and TRBJ2-1, is EPEVTQTPSHQVTQMGQEVILRCVPISNHLYFYWYRQILGQKVEFLVSFYNNEISEKSEIFDDQFSVERPDGSNFTLKIRSTKLEDSAMYFCASRDPEDRVERDEQFFGPGTRLTVL.

This clonotype came up many times. The chain uses TRBV24-1 and TRBJ1-5, with 7 bases fitting TRBD1. The CDR3 is made up of 13 amino acids. V shed 12 bases, J shed 5 bases, and the junction held 9 bases outside the gene matches. CDR1 is KGHDR and CDR2 is SFDVKD in the germline V gene. CDR3 nucleotide sequence: TGTGCCCCTTGGACAGGCGAAGATCAGCCCCAGCATTTT. Translated: CAPWTGEDQPQHF.

The chain is built from TRBV29-1 and TRBJ2-5; 10 positions match TRBD2. Losses at the gene ends were 4 bases for V and 5 bases for J; bases not matched to a gene: 4. From germline, CDR1 is SQVTM and CDR2 ANQGSEA. The CDR3 length is 13 residues. The CDR3 loop is CSVALAGVETQYF. The CDR3, as DNA: TGCAGCGTTGCCCTAGCGGGAGTGGAGACCCAGTACTTC.

There are a few counts of this clonotype. V and J are TRBV29-1 and TRBJ2-7; no clear D gene. Trimming took off 0 bases at V and 12 bases at J, with 12 bases between the two ends. Germline V lookup: CDR1 SQVTM, CDR2 ANQGSEA. This CDR3 is built from 11 residues. The CDR3 DNA reads TGCAGCGTTGAAGAAACTGGATATCGGTACTTC. Its translation: CSVEETGYRYF.

This clonotype has more than one count but fewer than ten. This rearrangement joins TRBV10-3 to TRBJ2-3; 11 bases are a match to TRBD1. Germline V gene lookup returns CDR1 ENHRY and CDR2 SYGVKD. V shed 4 bases and J 6 bases; nucleotides not matched to a gene: 9. The CDR3 is made up of 16 amino acids. CDR3 in amino acids: CAISGQDRGRSDTQYF. CDR3 nucleotides: TGTGCCATCAGTGGACAGGACAGGGGGCGCAGTGATACGCAGTATTTT.

The V gene is TRBV6-2 or TRBV6-3, the J gene TRBJ2-2; D is ambiguous. The germline CDR1 and CDR2 sequences are MNHEY and SVGEGT. This CDR3 spans 13 amino acids. Trimming took off 7 bases at V and 3 bases at J, with 9 bases between the two ends. For the CDR3, the DNA is TGTGCCAGCATCCTCCACTACACCGGGGAGCTGTTTTTT. This gives the protein CASILHYTGELFF.

This clonotype was detected a few times. The genes are TRBV2 and TRBJ1-1; the D is unclear. This CDR3 spans 13 amino acids. The germline V and J ends were trimmed by 6 bases and 0 bases, with 8 bases remaining between them. The germline V gene has CDR1 SNHLY and CDR2 FYNNEI. The CDR3 DNA reads as TGTGCCAGCAGGGGGAAACTGAACACTGAAGCTTTCTTT. It yields the protein CASRGKLNTEAFF.

A few counts support this clonotype. The chain employs TRBV7-8 and TRBJ1-3; perhaps TRBD1 as D (5 bases). Trimming stripped 1 base from V and 2 bases from J, with 9 bases between. The CDR3 consists of 15 residues. Germline assignment: CDR1 SGHVS and CDR2 FQNEAQ. The CDR3 nucleotides read TGTGCCAGCAGCTTAGATGGGGGTACTGGAAACACCATATATTTT. Residues: CASSLDGGTGNTIYF. The entire variable domain, with the rest obtained from reference TRBV7-8 and TRBJ1-3, is as follows: GAGVSQSPRYKVAKRGQDVALRCDPISGHVSLFWYQQALGQGPEFLTYFQNEAQLDKSGLPSDRFFAERPEGSVSTLKIQRTQQEDSAVYLCASSLDGGTGNTIYFGEGSWLTVV.

This clonotype showed up just a few times. V usage is TRBV20-1 and J usage is TRBJ1-6, with TRBD1 matching over 9 bases. The ends lost 0 bases at V and 6 bases at J; junction bases unmatched: 9. Germline V gene lookup returns CDR1 DFQATT and CDR2 SNEGSKA (reference sequence). There are 17 residues in the CDR3. The CDR3 DNA reads as TGCAGTGCTAGAGATCTCGTAGGGACAGGGACTAATTCACCCCTCCACTTT. This codes for CSARDLVGTGTNSPLHF.

The chain recombines TRBV20-1 with TRBJ2-5; D unresolved. Germline V lookup: CDR1 DFQATT, CDR2 SNEGSKA (reference sequence). Trimming took 6 bases from V and 4 from J, leaving 15 bases between them. This CDR3 comprises 13 residues. The chain's CDR3 is CSAPPLAAETQYF. The CDR3 DNA reads as TGCAGTGCCCCCCCCCTCGCTGCAGAGACCCAGTACTTC.

This clonotype has at least ten counts. The J gene is TRBJ1-2, the V gene TRBV20-1; no firm D call. V was shortened by 3 bases and J by 4 bases, with 15 bases between the two germline ends. The CDR3 is 14 residues long. Looked up from germline, CDR1 is DFQATT and CDR2 is SNEGSKA (reference sequence). For the CDR3, the DNA is TGCAGTGCTAGGGACCCGGCGACAAGCTATGGCTACACCTTC. This translates into CSARDPATSYGYTF.

The rearrangement uses TRBV19 and TRBJ2-1; 11 bases fit TRBD2. CDR1 and CDR2 from the germline V gene are LNHDA and SQIVND (reference sequence). The trim removed 2 bases at V and 10 bases at J, leaving 7 bases unmatched. The CDR3 sequence is 15 residues long. CDR3 sequence: CASSITSGSYSEQFF. The CDR3 bases are TGTGCCAGTAGTATAACTAGCGGGAGTTATAGCGAGCAGTTCTTC.